These T cell receptor beta chains were read from a single sample in a study of blood T cells in healthy people across ages. In TCRdb, the 5' RACE reads were re-called with MiXCR into one record per CDR3 protein. The data hold some 1.4 million distinct CDR3 sequences, with roughly 40% observed a single time. Sequencing was performed on blood. The source of these receptors is a woman under 30 in good health. CDR3s include the opening cysteine and the closing phenylalanine or tryptophan. A D gene is named only where the DNA matches it firmly. Rows may omit the clone size; those that give it use once, few, many or a size class.

length: 14
D: TRBD1
V: TRBV10-3
J: TRBJ2-3
size: few
CDR3: CAISWGQDGHTQYF
DNA: TGTGCCATCAGCTGGGGACAGGACGGCCATACGCAGTATTTT

length: 17
D: -
V: TRBV12-3/TRBV12-4
J: TRBJ2-1
size: -
CDR3: CASSPTGGTLHYKEQFF
DNA: TGTGCCAGCAGCCCCACCGGCGGGACTCTACATTACAAGGAGCAGTTCTTC

length: 15
D: TRBD1
V: TRBV5-1
J: TRBJ2-3
size: -
CDR3: CASSLAQGVADTQYF
DNA: TGCGCCAGCAGCCTAGCACAGGGGGTCGCAGATACGCAGTATTTT

length: 17
D: TRBD2
V: TRBV7-2
J: TRBJ2-7
size: -
CDR3: CASSLGVSGRATYEQYF
DNA: TGTGCCAGCAGCTTAGGGGTTAGCGGGAGGGCCACCTACGAGCAGTACTTC

length: 13
D: -
V: TRBV5-1
J: TRBJ2-7
size: -
CDR3: CASSGPGSYEQYF
DNA: TGCGCCAGCTCCGGCCCGGGCTCCTACGAGCAGTACTTC

length: 14
D: TRBD2
V: TRBV10-3
J: TRBJ2-3
size: few
CDR3: CATGSGTRTDTQYF
DNA: TGTGCCACCGGGAGCGGGACTAGGACAGATACGCAGTATTTT

length: 13
D: -
V: TRBV30
J: TRBJ2-7
size: few
CDR3: CASTPPWSLEQYF
DNA: TGTGCCTCCACTCCACCTTGGTCTCTCGAGCAGTACTTC

length: 14
D: -
V: TRBV29-1
J: TRBJ1-2
size: few
CDR3: CSVGSTTQGAGYTF
DNA: TGCAGCGTTGGGTCTACGACCCAAGGGGCCGGCTACACCTTC

length: 15
D: TRBD1
V: TRBV24-1
J: TRBJ2-5
size: -
CDR3: CATSDRDRGRGTQYF
DNA: TGTGCCACCAGTGATAGGGACAGGGGGCGGGGGACCCAGTACTTC

length: 11
D: TRBD1
V: TRBV20-1
J: TRBJ1-1
size: -
CDR3: CSATRTGTAFF
DNA: TGCAGTGCTACACGGACAGGAACGGCTTTCTTT

length: 17
D: -
V: TRBV4-1
J: TRBJ2-1
size: -
CDR3: CASSQDNAGGGYNEQFF
DNA: TGCGCCAGCAGCCAAGATAATGCGGGTGGGGGGTACAATGAGCAGTTCTTC

length: 18
D: TRBD1
V: TRBV7-9
J: TRBJ1-2
size: few
CDR3: CASSPINPTQGARYGYTF
DNA: TGTGCCAGCAGCCCCATCAACCCCACACAGGGGGCGCGGTATGGCTACACCTTC

length: 13
D: TRBD2
V: TRBV6-1
J: TRBJ2-7
size: -
CDR3: CASWKRELDEQYF
DNA: TGTGCCAGCTGGAAGCGGGAGCTAGACGAGCAGTACTTC

length: 18
D: TRBD1
V: TRBV6-1
J: TRBJ2-3
size: -
CDR3: CASSRRQGGLSSTDTQYF
DNA: TGTGCCAGCAGTAGACGACAGGGGGGTTTGTCTTCCACAGATACGCAGTATTTT

length: 12
D: -
V: TRBV12-3/TRBV12-4
J: TRBJ2-1
size: -
CDR3: CASQSYYNEQFF
DNA: TGTGCCAGCCAAAGTTACTACAATGAGCAGTTCTTC

length: 11
D: -
V: TRBV5-1
J: TRBJ1-2
size: few
CDR3: CASSAGEGYTF
DNA: TGCGCCAGCAGCGCGGGCGAAGGCTACACCTTC

length: 15
D: TRBD1
V: TRBV5-1
J: TRBJ1-2
size: -
CDR3: CANSLGDRTNYGYTF
DNA: TGCGCCAACAGCTTGGGGGACAGGACTAACTATGGCTACACCTTC

length: 17
D: -
V: TRBV11-2
J: TRBJ2-5
size: -
CDR3: CASSLARPGTGQETQYF
DNA: TGTGCCAGCAGCTTAGCGCGTCCGGGCACTGGCCAAGAGACCCAGTACTTC

length: 15
D: TRBD2
V: TRBV11-2
J: TRBJ2-7
size: many
CDR3: CASSFGLAGGLEQYF
DNA: TGTGCCAGCAGCTTCGGACTAGCGGGCGGTCTCGAGCAGTACTTC

length: 13
D: -
V: TRBV6-5
J: TRBJ1-5
size: -
CDR3: CASSYSRVQLQHF
DNA: TGTGCCAGCAGTTACTCGAGGGTACAGCTCCAGCATTTT

length: 13
D: -
V: TRBV6-5
J: TRBJ1-6
size: -
CDR3: CANSTGGNSPLHF
DNA: TGTGCCAACTCTACGGGCGGAAATTCACCCCTCCACTTT

length: 13
D: -
V: TRBV19
J: TRBJ2-1
size: -
CDR3: CASAGQSNNEQFF
DNA: TGTGCCAGTGCGGGACAGTCTAACAATGAGCAGTTCTTC

length: 15
D: TRBD1
V: TRBV11-2
J: TRBJ2-7
size: -
CDR3: CASSLTRGDRDEQYF
DNA: TGTGCCAGCAGCTTAACCCGGGGCGACAGGGACGAGCAGTACTTC

length: 13
D: TRBD2
V: TRBV20-1
J: TRBJ2-1
size: few
CDR3: CSAHSGRANEQFF
DNA: TGCAGTGCCCATAGCGGGAGGGCCAATGAGCAGTTCTTC

length: 17
D: TRBD2
V: TRBV10-3
J: TRBJ2-1
size: few
CDR3: CAIRAYGTSGNGNEQFF
DNA: TGTGCCATCAGGGCCTACGGGACTAGCGGGAATGGCAATGAGCAGTTCTTC

length: 16
D: -
V: TRBV27
J: TRBJ2-7
size: few
CDR3: CASSLGFGQTTYEQYF
DNA: TGTGCCAGCAGTTTAGGGTTCGGTCAAACGACCTACGAGCAGTACTTC

length: 15
D: -
V: TRBV4-1
J: TRBJ2-1
size: few
CDR3: CASSQVGTAPDEQFF
DNA: TGCGCCAGCAGCCAAGTGGGGACGGCCCCCGATGAGCAGTTCTTC

length: 14
D: TRBD2
V: TRBV10-3
J: TRBJ2-7
size: -
CDR3: CAIGSAGGSYEQYF
DNA: TGTGCCATCGGTTCGGCGGGAGGTTCCTACGAGCAGTACTTC